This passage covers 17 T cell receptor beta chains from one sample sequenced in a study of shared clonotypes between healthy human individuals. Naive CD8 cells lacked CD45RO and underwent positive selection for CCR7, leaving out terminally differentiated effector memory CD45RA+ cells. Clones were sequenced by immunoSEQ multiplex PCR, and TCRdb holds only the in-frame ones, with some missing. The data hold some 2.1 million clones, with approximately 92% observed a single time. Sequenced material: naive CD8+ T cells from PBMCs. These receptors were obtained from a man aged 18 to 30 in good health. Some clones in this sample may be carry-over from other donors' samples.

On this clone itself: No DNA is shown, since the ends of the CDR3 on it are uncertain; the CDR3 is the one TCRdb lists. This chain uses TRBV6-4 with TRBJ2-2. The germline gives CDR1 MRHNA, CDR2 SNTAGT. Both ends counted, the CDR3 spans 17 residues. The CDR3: CASSSDGGTLRAGELFF.

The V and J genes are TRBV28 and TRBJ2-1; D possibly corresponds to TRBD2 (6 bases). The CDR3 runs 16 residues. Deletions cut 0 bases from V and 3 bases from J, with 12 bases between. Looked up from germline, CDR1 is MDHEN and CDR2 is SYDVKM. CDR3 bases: TGTGCCAGCAGTTTATGGTCGGGAGTTGGCTACAATGAGCAGTTCTTC. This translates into CASSLWSGVGYNEQFF.

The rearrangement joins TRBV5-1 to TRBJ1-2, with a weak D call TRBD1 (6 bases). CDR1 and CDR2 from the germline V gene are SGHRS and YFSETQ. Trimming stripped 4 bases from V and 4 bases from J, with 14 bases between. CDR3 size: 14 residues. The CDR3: CASSNEGGGYGYTF. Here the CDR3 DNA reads TGCGCCAGCAGCAACGAGGGAGGGGGCTATGGCTACACCTTC.

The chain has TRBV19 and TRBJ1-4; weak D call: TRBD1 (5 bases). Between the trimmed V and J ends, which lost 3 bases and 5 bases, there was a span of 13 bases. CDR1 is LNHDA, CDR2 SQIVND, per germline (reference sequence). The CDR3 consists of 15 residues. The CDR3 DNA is TGTGCCAGTAGTATCTTTGGGGGAATGAATGAAAAACTGTTTTTT. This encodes CASSIFGGMNEKLFF.

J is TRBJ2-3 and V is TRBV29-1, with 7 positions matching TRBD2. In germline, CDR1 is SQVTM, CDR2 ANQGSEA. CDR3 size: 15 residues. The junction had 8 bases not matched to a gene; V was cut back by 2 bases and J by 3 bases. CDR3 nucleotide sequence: TGCAGCGTTGAAACGGGGGGAAGGAGGACAGATACGCAGTATTTT. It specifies CSVETGGRRTDTQYF.

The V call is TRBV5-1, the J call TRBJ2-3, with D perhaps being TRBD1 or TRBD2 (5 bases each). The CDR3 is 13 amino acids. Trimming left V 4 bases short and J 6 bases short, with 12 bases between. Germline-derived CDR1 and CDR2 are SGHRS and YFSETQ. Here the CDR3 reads CASSSGRGDTQYF. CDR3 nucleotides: TGCGCCAGCAGCAGCGGCCGGGGCGATACGCAGTATTTT.

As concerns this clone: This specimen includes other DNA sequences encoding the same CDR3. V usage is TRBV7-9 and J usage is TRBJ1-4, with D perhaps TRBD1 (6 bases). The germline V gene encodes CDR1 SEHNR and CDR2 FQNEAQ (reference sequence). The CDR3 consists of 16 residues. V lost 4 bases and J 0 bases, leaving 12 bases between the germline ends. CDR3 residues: CASSSRQAATNEKLFF. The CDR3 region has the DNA TGTGCCAGCAGCTCGAGACAGGCTGCAACTAATGAAAAACTGTTTTTT.

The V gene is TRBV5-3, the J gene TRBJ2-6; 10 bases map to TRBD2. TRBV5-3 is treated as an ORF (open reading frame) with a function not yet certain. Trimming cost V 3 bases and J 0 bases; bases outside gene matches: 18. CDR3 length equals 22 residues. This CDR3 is CARSSGTDGLADPLSGANVLTF. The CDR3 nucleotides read TGTGCCAGAAGCTCCGGTACGGACGGACTAGCGGACCCCCTCTCTGGGGCCAACGTCCTGACTTTC.

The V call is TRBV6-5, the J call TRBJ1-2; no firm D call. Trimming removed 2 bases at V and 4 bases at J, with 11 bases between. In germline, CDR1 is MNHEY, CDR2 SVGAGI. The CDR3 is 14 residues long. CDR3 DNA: TGTGCCAGCAGTTACGAAGGGAGTAGCTATGGCTACACCTTC. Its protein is CASSYEGSSYGYTF.

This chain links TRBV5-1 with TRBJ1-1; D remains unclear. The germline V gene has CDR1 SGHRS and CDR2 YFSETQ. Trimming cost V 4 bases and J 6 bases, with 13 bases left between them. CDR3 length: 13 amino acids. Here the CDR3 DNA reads TGCGCCAGCAGCCCTGGACGTGGCCCTGAAGCTTTCTTT. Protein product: CASSPGRGPEAFF.

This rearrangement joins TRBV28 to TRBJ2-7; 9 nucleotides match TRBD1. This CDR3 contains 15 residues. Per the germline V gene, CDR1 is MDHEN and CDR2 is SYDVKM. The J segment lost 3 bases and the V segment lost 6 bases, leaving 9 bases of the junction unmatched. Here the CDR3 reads CASRRPGQGDYEQYF. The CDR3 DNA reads TGTGCCAGCAGGCGCCCGGGACAGGGAGACTACGAGCAGTACTTC.

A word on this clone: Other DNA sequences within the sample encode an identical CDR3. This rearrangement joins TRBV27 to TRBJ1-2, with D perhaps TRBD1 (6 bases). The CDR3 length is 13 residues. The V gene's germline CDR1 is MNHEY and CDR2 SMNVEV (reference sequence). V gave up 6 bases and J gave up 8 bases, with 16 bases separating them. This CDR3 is CASSLGGGRGYTF. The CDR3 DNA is TGTGCCAGCAGCCTAGGGGGGGGCCGCGGCTACACCTTC.

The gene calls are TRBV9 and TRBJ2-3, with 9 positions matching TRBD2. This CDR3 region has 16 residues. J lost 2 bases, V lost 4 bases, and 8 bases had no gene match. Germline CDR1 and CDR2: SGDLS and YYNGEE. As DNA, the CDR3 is TGTGCCAGCAGCCCGATAGCGGGAGCGAACACAGATACGCAGTATTTT. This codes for CASSPIAGANTDTQYF.

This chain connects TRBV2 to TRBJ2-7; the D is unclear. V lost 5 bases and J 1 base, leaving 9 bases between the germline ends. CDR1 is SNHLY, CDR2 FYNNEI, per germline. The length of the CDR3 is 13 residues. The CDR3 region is CASSLARSYEQYF. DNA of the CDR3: TGTGCCAGCAGTCTGGCCCGATCCTACGAGCAGTACTTC.

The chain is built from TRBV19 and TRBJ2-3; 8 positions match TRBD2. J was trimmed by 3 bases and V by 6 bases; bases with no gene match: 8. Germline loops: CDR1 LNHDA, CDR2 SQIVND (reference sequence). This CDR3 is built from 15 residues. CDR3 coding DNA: TGTGCCAGTAGCCTCCGACTAGCGCAGACAGATACGCAGTATTTT. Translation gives CASSLRLAQTDTQYF.

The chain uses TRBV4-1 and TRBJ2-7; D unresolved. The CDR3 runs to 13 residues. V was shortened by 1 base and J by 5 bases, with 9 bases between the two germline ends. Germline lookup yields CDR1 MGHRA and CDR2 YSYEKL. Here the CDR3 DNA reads TGCGCCAGCAGCCAAGTTGGGCGGCACGAGCAGTACTTC. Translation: CASSQVGRHEQYF.

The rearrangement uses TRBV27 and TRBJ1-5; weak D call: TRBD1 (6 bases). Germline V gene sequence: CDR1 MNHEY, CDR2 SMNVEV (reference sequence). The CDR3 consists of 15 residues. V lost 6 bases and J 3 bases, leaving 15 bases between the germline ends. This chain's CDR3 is CASRGHRDNNQPQHF. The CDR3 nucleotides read TGTGCCAGCAGGGGACACCGGGACAACAATCAGCCCCAGCATTTT.